The 27 T cell receptor beta chains below were found in one sample sequenced in a study of T cells in Graves' hyperthyroidism and ophthalmopathy. The CDR3 regions of TCR beta were amplified from RNA transcripts. During a first-round RT-PCR of the TCR CDR3, the HTBI primer set was used. Each CDR3 protein gets one entry after TCRdb re-called the multiplex PCR reads with MiXCR. The sample includes more than 150,000 distinct CDR3 sequences, over 15% seen only once; the top ten take 25% to 30%. Sample: blood. These receptor sequences come from a woman aged 45-65 years with Graves' hyperthyroidism.

This clonotype was counted many times. The chain links TRBV7-9 to TRBJ1-2; the D is unclear. The CDR3 sequence is 14 residues long. Trimming removed 1 base at V and 0 bases at J, with 6 bases between. CDR1 is SEHNR, CDR2 FQNEAQ, per germline (reference sequence). DNA of the CDR3: TGTGCCAGCAGCTTAGTCGGAGCTAACTATGGCTACACCTTC. Residues: CASSLVGANYGYTF.

This clonotype was counted ten times or more. The chain combines TRBV18 with TRBJ2-2; a possible D gene is TRBD2 (5 bases). The CDR3 sequence is 16 residues long. From germline, CDR1 is KGHSH and CDR2 LQKENI. V lost 4 bases and J lost 7, with 19 bases in between. The CDR3 DNA reads TGTGCCAGCTCACGAGGGCAGCCCGAAACGAGCGGGGAGCTGTTTTTT. Protein sequence: CASSRGQPETSGELFF.

The rearrangement joins TRBV10-3 to TRBJ1-5; tentative D call: TRBD1 (5 bases). This CDR3 region has 15 residues. The germline V and J ends were trimmed by 0 bases and 4 bases, with 10 bases remaining between them. Germline V gene data show CDR1 as ENHRY and CDR2 as SYGVKD. The CDR3 DNA is TGTGCCATCAGTGAGTCGAGGGCAGGGAATCAGCCCCAGCATTTT. It translates to CAISESRAGNQPQHF.

The table lists this clonotype with many counts. The V call is TRBV7-9, the J call TRBJ2-1; no clear D. V lost 7 bases and J lost 7, with 20 bases in between. The CDR3 is 15 residues long. Germline V gene sequence: CDR1 SEHNR, CDR2 FQNEAQ (reference sequence). CDR3: CASTSDFLGRNEQFF. The CDR3 bases are TGTGCCAGCACCTCCGATTTCCTTGGCAGGAATGAGCAGTTCTTC.

In this sample, this clonotype turned up a few times. J is TRBJ2-1 and V is TRBV18; no firm D call. The CDR3 is 15 residues long. Trimming took 3 bases from V and 0 from J, leaving 9 bases between them. The germline CDR1 and CDR2 sequences are KGHSH and LQKENI. The CDR3 reads CASSPIERSYNEQFF. The CDR3 coding sequence is TGTGCCAGCTCACCTATCGAGCGCTCCTACAATGAGCAGTTCTTC. Based on the CDR3 plus reference TRBV18 and TRBJ2-1, the full variable domain is NAGVMQNPRHLVRRRGQEARLRCSPMKGHSHVYWYRQLPEEGLKFMVYLQKENIIDESGMPKERFSAEFPKEGPSILRIQQVVRGDSAAYFCASSPIERSYNEQFFGPGTRLTVL.

This clonotype has at least ten counts. The gene calls are TRBV5-1 and TRBJ1-6; 7 positions agree with TRBD1. Germline loops: CDR1 SGHRS, CDR2 YFSETQ. The CDR3 spans 15 residues. Trimming took 5 bases from V and 3 from J; bases not matched to a gene: 5. CDR3 residues: CASSRGQDYNSPLHF. CDR3 nucleotides: TGCGCCAGCAGTCGCGGACAGGACTATAATTCACCCCTCCACTTT. Full variable domain (rest looked up from reference TRBV5-1 and TRBJ1-6): KAGVTQTPRYLIKTRGQQVTLSCSPISGHRSVSWYQQTPGQGLQFLFEYFSETQRNKGNFPGRFSGRQFSNSRSEMNVSTLELGDSALYLCASSRGQDYNSPLHFGNGTRLTVT.

This clonotype was picked up many times. The J gene is TRBJ1-4, the V gene TRBV28, with D unclear. The CDR3 is 16 amino acids. Germline assignment: CDR1 MDHEN and CDR2 SYDVKM. The germline V and J ends were trimmed by 1 base and 4 bases, with 13 bases remaining between them. Here the CDR3 DNA reads TGTGCCAGCAGTTTATTGGCCGCGGTGTTTAATGAAAAACTGTTTTTT. Protein sequence: CASSLLAAVFNEKLFF.

The chain carries TRBV7-2 and TRBJ2-7, with 7 bases that match TRBD2. Germline V gives CDR1 SGHTA, CDR2 FQGNSA. V was clipped by 1 base and J by 1 base; unmatched bases: 10. The length of the CDR3 is 17 residues. CDR3 DNA: TGTGCCAGCAGCTTAGGGCCCTCAGCGGGACTATCCTACGAGCAGTACTTC. Its protein is CASSLGPSAGLSYEQYF.

This clonotype has ten or more counts. V usage is TRBV20-1 and J usage is TRBJ1-2; D is unclear. With 3 bases removed from V and 4 bases from J, the gap between germline ends came to 9 bases. Germline lookup yields CDR1 DFQATT and CDR2 SNEGSKA (reference sequence). This CDR3 comprises 12 residues. CDR3 DNA sequence: TGCAGTGCTAGTACGGGAACCTATGGCTACACCTTC. Its translation: CSASTGTYGYTF.

This clonotype turned up a few times. The chain links TRBV27 to TRBJ2-2, with 7 bases identical to TRBD2. Looked up from germline, CDR1 is MNHEY and CDR2 is SMNVEV (reference sequence). J lost 7 bases, V lost 2 bases, and 19 bases had no gene match. The CDR3 covers 19 residues. CDR3 loop: CASSLILISARGMVGELFF. Written as DNA, the CDR3 is TGTGCCAGCAGTTTAATCCTAATATCGGCGCGGGGGATGGTCGGGGAGCTGTTTTTT.

This clonotype was counted at least ten times. V gene TRBV28 combines with J gene TRBJ2-2, with unresolved D. V was clipped by 6 bases and J by 5 bases, with 19 bases between them. This CDR3 has 16 residues. CDR1 MDHEN and CDR2 SYDVKM come from the germline V gene. CDR3 sequence: CASSPTEYLRTGELFF. The CDR3 nucleotides are TGTGCCAGCAGCCCAACAGAATATCTCCGAACCGGGGAGCTGTTTTTT.

This clonotype was recorded many times. The rearrangement joins TRBV5-6 to TRBJ1-1; unclear D gene. CDR3 size: 12 residues. Trimming removed 2 bases from V and 7 bases from J, with 9 bases in between. CDR1 and CDR2 (germline): SGHDT, YYEEEE. The CDR3 DNA reads as TGTGCCAGCAGCTTACGGGTCCGTGAAGCTTTCTTT. It encodes CASSLRVREAFF.

CDR3 DNA sequence: TGTGCCAGCAGCCAAGTCGGGGGACTCTACAATGAGCAGTTCTTC. This gives the protein CASSQVGGLYNEQFF. The chain employs TRBV3-1 and TRBJ2-1, with D possibly being TRBD2 (6 bases). V lost 1 base and J lost 3, with 10 bases in between. This CDR3 contains 15 residues. Germline loops: CDR1 LGHDT, CDR2 YNNKEL (reference sequence).

The chain couples TRBV28 to TRBJ1-2, with 7 bases identical to TRBD1. Unmatched junction bases numbered 8, after V lost 10 bases and J lost 0 bases. Germline values: CDR1 MDHEN, CDR2 SYDVKM. The CDR3 consists of 14 residues. The CDR3 coding sequence is TGTGCCACCCAGGGGGGGTTCTCTAACTATGGCTACACCTTC. It translates to CATQGGFSNYGYTF.

This clonotype was picked up many times. The chain combines TRBV12-3 or TRBV12-4 with TRBJ1-5; a possible D gene is TRBD1 (6 bases). V lost 4 bases and J 7 bases, leaving 11 bases between the germline ends. CDR3 length: 13 amino acids. The CDR3 DNA reads as TGTGCCAGCAGTTCACAGGGTGGACAGCCCCAGCATTTT. It is translated as CASSSQGGQPQHF.

This clonotype has a count of ten or more. This chain's CDR3 is CASRTSTNEKLFF. The CDR3 nucleotides read TGTGCCAGCAGGACTTCAACTAATGAAAAACTGTTTTTT. The J gene is TRBJ1-4, the V gene TRBV12-3 or TRBV12-4; D remains ambiguous. V lost 6 bases and J 0 bases, leaving 5 bases between the germline ends. This CDR3 has 13 residues.

This clonotype was picked up many times. This chain joins TRBV20-1 and TRBJ2-1, with TRBD2 as a possible D gene (7 bases). In germline, CDR1 is DFQATT, CDR2 SNEGSKA (reference sequence). V gave up 3 bases and J gave up 5 bases, with 17 bases separating them. This CDR3 contains 15 residues. The DNA of the CDR3 is TGCAGTGCTAGGGGGAGACGGGGGGCAGACAATGAGCAGTTCTTC. This gives the protein CSARGRRGADNEQFF.

This clonotype was counted ten times or more. The chain couples TRBV9 to TRBJ1-1; TRBD1 might be the D (6 bases). CDR3 length: 16 amino acids. Per the germline V gene, CDR1 is SGDLS and CDR2 is YYNGEE. Deletions cut 3 bases from V and 4 bases from J, with 19 bases between. The CDR3 DNA is TGTGCCAGCAGCGACCCCCGGGGGGGCTGGGGCACTGAAGCTTTCTTT. The encoded protein is CASSDPRGGWGTEAFF.

This clonotype was detected ten times or more. The J gene is TRBJ2-2, the V gene TRBV29-1; D is possibly TRBD2 (6 bases). Trimming pared 4 bases from V and 7 bases from J, leaving 10 bases between. The CDR3 loop spans 12 amino acids. Germline V CDR1 and CDR2: SQVTM, ANQGSEA. The CDR3 loop reads CSVVEGVGELFF. In DNA form, the CDR3 reads TGCAGCGTTGTGGAGGGAGTCGGGGAGCTGTTTTTT.

In its sample, this clonotype was seen a few times. This chain joins TRBV18 and TRBJ2-7; D may be TRBD2 (5 bases). V lost 2 bases to trimming and J lost 3 bases, with 11 bases between them. Per germline, CDR1 KGHSH and CDR2 LQKENI. This CDR3 comprises 14 residues. DNA for the CDR3: TGTGCCAGCTCACCAAATCCGGGGAACTACGAGCAGTACTTC. It specifies CASSPNPGNYEQYF. Using reference TRBV18 and TRBJ2-7 for the parts outside the CDR3, the full variable domain is NAGVMQNPRHLVRRRGQEARLRCSPMKGHSHVYWYRQLPEEGLKFMVYLQKENIIDESGMPKERFSAEFPKEGPSILRIQQVVRGDSAAYFCASSPNPGNYEQYFGPGTRLTVT.

J is TRBJ1-6 and V is TRBV7-2, with TRBD1 as a possible D gene (5 bases). The CDR3 contains 11 residues. From germline, CDR1 is SGHTA and CDR2 FQGNSA. Trimming cost V 1 base and J 17 bases, with 9 bases left between them. The CDR3 here is CASSLGATVHF. Here the CDR3 DNA reads TGTGCCAGCAGCTTAGGGGCGACAGTCCACTTT.

V gene TRBV29-1 combines with J gene TRBJ2-1; TRBD2 matches 12 bases. With V trimmed by 7 bases and J by 1 base, 8 bases remained unmatched. The CDR3 extends over 16 amino acids. CDR1 is SQVTM and CDR2 is ANQGSEA in the germline V gene. This chain's CDR3 is CSATASGRVSYNEQFF. The CDR3 DNA reads as TGCAGCGCAACGGCTAGCGGGAGGGTTTCCTACAATGAGCAGTTCTTC.

Turning to this clonotype: A single base separates this from a much larger clone, so it may be a read error. The genes are TRBV7-9 and TRBJ1-4, with TRBD1 as a possible D gene (6 bases). The CDR3 length is 17 residues. Germline CDR1 and CDR2: SEHNR and FQNEAQ (reference sequence). V was trimmed by 5 bases and J by 1 base, leaving 17 bases between them. The DNA for the CDR3 is TGTGCCAGCAGCGCAACTCCGTGGACAGTAACTAATGAAAAACTGTTTTTT. It translates to CASSATPWTVTNEKLFF.

The rearrangement uses TRBV20-1 and TRBJ2-3; tentative D call: TRBD2 (6 bases). The V end lost 7 bases, the J end lost 2 bases, and 16 bases lay between the germline ends. Germline V gene sequence: CDR1 DFQATT, CDR2 SNEGSKA (reference sequence). This CDR3 contains 14 residues. The CDR3 loop reads CSVTVTRSTDTQYF. Written as DNA, the CDR3 is TGCAGTGTCACGGTGACTAGATCCACAGATACGCAGTATTTT.

This clonotype was counted many times. The chain employs TRBV7-3 and TRBJ2-7; D gene uncertain. The CDR3 has 15 residues. Germline V gene sequence: CDR1 SGHTA, CDR2 FQGTGA. V was shortened by 2 bases and J by 3 bases, with 14 bases between the two germline ends. CDR3 nucleotides: TGTGCCAGCAGCTTACCCGGTCCCATACTCTACGAGCAGTACTTC. This translates into CASSLPGPILYEQYF.

In its sample, this clonotype was seen many times. This chain links TRBV5-1 with TRBJ2-7, with TRBD1 as a possible D gene (6 bases). CDR1 is SGHRS and CDR2 is YFSETQ in the germline V gene. The CDR3 extends over 14 amino acids. Trimming pared 4 bases from V and 6 bases from J, leaving 17 bases between. This chain's CDR3 is CASSLDSTFLEQYF. The CDR3, as DNA: TGCGCCAGCAGCCTGGACAGCACTTTCCTCGAGCAGTACTTC.

The sample holds many counts of this clonotype. The chain couples TRBV20-1 to TRBJ2-7, with TRBD2 matching 12 bases. This CDR3 has 18 residues. Germline loops: CDR1 DFQATT, CDR2 SNEGSKA (reference sequence). Trimming at V came to 2 bases and at J to 2 bases, leaving 13 bases not matched to a gene. CDR3 nucleotide sequence: TGCAGTGCTAGATCTTCGACTAGCGGGGGCCTTTACCCCTACGAGCAGTACTTC. Amino acid sequence: CSARSSTSGGLYPYEQYF.